The 27 T cell receptor beta chains below all came from one sample that was sequenced in a study of metastatic and nonmetastatic thyroid tumors. Via MiXCR, TCRdb re-called the PCR reads. Of about 20,000 clones in the sample, 10% to 15% were seen once. There were no patients who had received any treatment before thyroid surgery. Material: blood. The receptors stem from a male donor with papillary thyroid cancer or a benign thyroid nodule (not recorded which). Some clones in this sample may be carry-over from other donors' samples.

This clone has a count of ten or more. The chain couples TRBV29-1 to TRBJ2-3; tentatively, D is TRBD2 (6 bases). This CDR3 has 14 amino acids. The V gene lost 4 bases and the J gene lost 4 bases, with 15 bases spanning the gap. From germline, CDR1 is SQVTM and CDR2 ANQGSEA. The CDR3 DNA reads TGCAGCGTTGCCCCCTCGGGAGTGGCAGATACGCAGTATTTT. It yields the protein CSVAPSGVADTQYF.

This clone was recorded at least ten times. This sequence joins TRBV9 and TRBJ2-1; 11 nucleotides match TRBD2. After removal of 4 bases from V and 2 bases from J, the junction contained 5 bases not matched to a gene. The CDR3 is 16 residues long. Germline CDR1 is SGDLS and CDR2 is YYNGEE. The chain's CDR3 is CASSSGTSGTYNEQFF. The CDR3 nucleotides read TGTGCCAGCAGCTCCGGGACTAGCGGAACCTACAATGAGCAGTTCTTC.

The chain is built from TRBV20-1 and TRBJ2-7, with D perhaps TRBD1 (6 bases). Germline CDR1 and CDR2: DFQATT and SNEGSKA (reference sequence). CDR3 length equals 14 residues. V was cut by 6 bases and J by 3 bases, with 18 bases left in between. The CDR3 is CSAPARGRNYEQYF. The CDR3 DNA reads as TGCAGTGCCCCAGCCAGGGGACGGAACTACGAGCAGTACTTC.

The sample holds a few counts of this clone. A much larger clone sits a single nucleotide away, making a read error possible. This chain uses TRBV12-3 or TRBV12-4 with TRBJ1-1; 9 nucleotides match TRBD1. The CDR3 runs to 15 residues. This CDR3 is CACSRPGQGNTEAFF. The CDR3, as DNA: TGTGCCTGCAGTCGCCCGGGACAGGGTAACACTGAAGCTTTCTTT.

This clone occurred a few times. Just one base apart from a much larger clone, this may be a read error. Different DNA sequences within this sample yield the same CDR3. The genes are TRBV29-1 and TRBJ1-1; the D gene is possibly TRBD1 (6 bases). CDR1 and CDR2 from the germline V gene are SQVTM and ANQGSEA. CDR3 size: 14 residues. Trimming cost V 6 bases and J 8 bases, with 22 bases left between them. The CDR3 nucleotides are TGCAGCGTCCCGAAATTGGGGGCACGGGTCGAAGCTTTCTTT. Translating it yields CSVPKLGARVEAFF.

Ten or more counts support this clone. The V call is TRBV9, the J call TRBJ1-5, with 8 bases matching TRBD1. CDR1 is SGDLS, CDR2 YYNGEE, per germline. V dropped 4 bases and J dropped 4; count of bases not matched to a gene: 7. The CDR3 has 15 residues. The CDR3 sequence is CASSRKTGENQPQHF. For the CDR3, the DNA is TGTGCCAGCAGCCGCAAGACAGGGGAGAATCAGCCCCAGCATTTT.

This clone was observed many times. CDR3 nucleotide sequence: TGTGCCAGCAGAGACAGGGGGAACACCGGGGAGCTGTTTTTT. It specifies CASRDRGNTGELFF. The V call is TRBV5-5, the J call TRBJ2-2; 8 bases match TRBD1. The CDR3 extends over 14 amino acids. In germline, CDR1 is SGHKS, CDR2 YYEKEE (reference sequence). J lost 1 base, V lost 5 bases, and 1 base had no gene match.

At least ten counts were recorded for this clone. The chain links TRBV7-8 to TRBJ2-2; D uncertain. This CDR3 contains 15 residues. Trimming removed 2 bases from V and 1 base from J, with 8 bases in between. CDR1 and CDR2 from the germline V gene are SGHVS and FQNEAQ. Written as DNA, the CDR3 is TGTGCCAGCAGCTTAAGCAAGGGGAACACCGGGGAGCTGTTTTTT. It codes for CASSLSKGNTGELFF.

The V and J genes are TRBV15 and TRBJ2-7, with TRBD2 as a possible D gene (5 bases). The germline CDR1 and CDR2 sequences are LNHNV and YYDKDF (reference sequence). V was cut by 4 bases and J by 8 bases, with 21 bases left in between. This CDR3 is built from 15 residues. The CDR3 DNA reads as TGTGCCACCAGCACTGGAGGTTTCCTTCTACGAAAGCAGTACTTC. Its protein product is CATSTGGFLLRKQYF.

This clone was seen at least ten times. V and J are TRBV7-9 and TRBJ1-1; D call uncertain. The CDR3 extends over 13 amino acids. Germline V gene sequence: CDR1 SEHNR, CDR2 FQNEAQ (reference sequence). V was clipped by 11 bases and J by 0 bases, with 13 bases between them. The CDR3 DNA reads TGTGCCGTTCAGAGGGCGGTGAACACTGAAGCTTTCTTT. The encoded protein is CAVQRAVNTEAFF. The variable domain in full, completed from reference TRBV7-9 and TRBJ1-1, reads DTGVSQNPRHKITKRGQNVTFRCDPISEHNRLYWYRQTLGQGPEFLTYFQNEAQLEKSRLLSDRFSAERPKGSFSTLEIQRTEQGDSAMYLCAVQRAVNTEAFFGQGTRLTVV.

This clone was detected many times. This may stem from a read error, because a much larger clone lies one nucleotide away. The chain combines TRBV19 with TRBJ2-7; either TRBD1 or TRBD2 may fit D (5 bases each). The CDR3 is 15 residues long. Germline-derived CDR1 and CDR2 are LNHDA and SQIVND (reference sequence). V was shortened by 1 base and J by 0 bases, with 10 bases between the two germline ends. CDR3 protein: CASSIAARGSYEQYF. CDR3 coding DNA: TGTGCCAGTAGTATAGCTGCGAGGGGCTCCTACGAGCAGTACTTC.

This clone was detected many times. V gene TRBV20-1 combines with J gene TRBJ1-2; the D is unclear. Trimming pared 2 bases from V and 9 bases from J, leaving 10 bases between. This CDR3 contains 11 residues. Germline V gene sequence: CDR1 DFQATT, CDR2 SNEGSKA (reference sequence). The CDR3 bases are TGCAGTGCTAGAAAATCGACGAGCTACACCTTC. As protein: CSARKSTSYTF.

This chain connects TRBV6-2 or TRBV6-3 to TRBJ2-7; no clear D. In germline, CDR1 is MNHEY, CDR2 SVGEGT. V was clipped by 8 bases and J by 4 bases, with 15 bases between them. This CDR3 spans 13 amino acids. CDR3 sequence reads: CASLTLGPYEQYF. The DNA of the CDR3 is TGTGCCAGCTTGACCCTTGGACCATACGAGCAGTACTTC.

In this sample, this clone turned up a few times. V and J are TRBV2 and TRBJ2-7; 13 nucleotides match TRBD2. Germline V gene data show CDR1 as SNHLY and CDR2 as FYNNEI. The V gene end was trimmed by 5 bases and the J gene end by 4 bases; junction bases not matched to a gene: 8. This CDR3 contains 16 residues. The CDR3 sequence is CASSRRTSGSYYEQYF. CDR3 coding DNA: TGTGCCAGCAGTCGACGGACTAGCGGGAGCTATTACGAGCAGTACTTC.

This clone was recorded many times. The chain couples TRBV5-1 to TRBJ2-7, with 9 nucleotides matching TRBD1. CDR1 is SGHRS and CDR2 is YFSETQ in the germline V gene. CDR3 length equals 14 residues. V trimming: 1 base; J trimming: 6 bases; junction bases outside the gene matches: 5. CDR3 residues: CASSLWTGAAEQYF. CDR3 DNA: TGCGCCAGCAGCTTGTGGACAGGGGCTGCCGAGCAGTACTTC.

This clone is judged medium-sized. The chain joins TRBV24-1 to TRBJ1-2; 7 bases agree with TRBD1. Trimming took 4 bases from V and 3 from J; bases not matched to a gene: 1. This CDR3 region has 13 residues. In germline, CDR1 is KGHDR, CDR2 SFDVKD. DNA for the CDR3: TGTGCCACCAGTGAAGGGACAGACTATGGCTACACCTTC. Amino acids: CATSEGTDYGYTF.

This clone came up a few times. The chain links TRBV10-3 to TRBJ2-1; D not certain. The CDR3 totals 15 residues. Germline values: CDR1 ENHRY, CDR2 SYGVKD. V was clipped by 4 bases and J by 0 bases, with 10 bases between them. The CDR3 reads CAISVGGSSYNEQFF. The CDR3 DNA reads as TGTGCCATCAGTGTAGGCGGCTCCTCCTACAATGAGCAGTTCTTC.

This clone was observed at least ten times. This rearrangement joins TRBV2 to TRBJ1-1, with D possibly matching TRBD1 (5 bases). The germline V gene encodes CDR1 SNHLY and CDR2 FYNNEI. Trimming stripped 6 bases from V and 0 bases from J, with 20 bases between. This CDR3 contains 17 residues. CDR3 bases: TGTGCCAGCAGCGAGCCTTTGGGGCTTGTAGTGAACACTGAAGCTTTCTTT. Protein sequence: CASSEPLGLVVNTEAFF.

This clone was observed many times. The V and J genes are TRBV5-1 and TRBJ2-2; a weak D match, TRBD2 (6 bases). The germline V and J ends were trimmed by 2 bases and 4 bases, with 9 bases remaining between them. Looked up from germline, CDR1 is SGHRS and CDR2 is YFSETQ. The CDR3 totals 14 residues. The CDR3 DNA reads as TGCGCCAGCAGCTTCGGAGGGCCCACCGGGGAGCTGTTTTTT. It is translated as CASSFGGPTGELFF.

This chain joins TRBV7-2 and TRBJ1-6, with 7 bases aligning to TRBD1. The CDR3 spans 14 residues. Germline CDR1 SGHTA, CDR2 FQGNSA. V shed 1 base, J shed 10 bases, and the junction held 4 bases outside the gene matches. The DNA of the CDR3 is TGTGCCAGCAGCTTAGGACAGGGAAAGTCACCCCTCCACTTT. Translated: CASSLGQGKSPLHF.

By share, this clone ranks as medium-sized (0.01 to 0.1%). The chain combines TRBV19 with TRBJ1-5, with no clear D. V lost 3 bases, J lost 10 bases, and 16 bases lay in between. The germline V gene encodes CDR1 LNHDA and CDR2 SQIVND (reference sequence). This CDR3 contains 14 residues. The CDR3 DNA sequence: TGTGCCAGTAGTATTCGGCGGGCAAAGGAACCCCAGCATTTT. This encodes CASSIRRAKEPQHF.

This clone is judged medium-sized. The chain recombines TRBV6-1 with TRBJ2-1; TRBD2 agrees at 8 bases. V was clipped by 10 bases and J by 2 bases; unmatched bases: 10. Germline CDR1 is MNHNS and CDR2 is SASEGT. The CDR3 length is 15 residues. This CDR3 is CATTPGTRTYNEQFF. Here the CDR3 DNA reads TGTGCCACCACCCCAGGGACTAGAACCTACAATGAGCAGTTCTTC.

This clone is judged medium-sized. Written as DNA, the CDR3 is TGTGCCAGCACCGATCCGTTGGGGGGGAACTATGGCTACACCTTC. Residues: CASTDPLGGNYGYTF. The chain has TRBV12-3 or TRBV12-4 and TRBJ1-2; possibly TRBD1 for D (5 bases). There are 15 residues in the CDR3. Trimming took off 7 bases at V and 2 bases at J, with 17 bases between the two ends.

This clone was seen ten or more times. The V call is TRBV11-1, the J call TRBJ2-7; a possible D gene is TRBD1 (5 bases). In germline, CDR1 is SGHAT, CDR2 FQDESV (reference sequence). The CDR3 has 15 amino acids. The V end lost 5 bases, the J end lost 2 bases, and 16 bases lay between the germline ends. This chain's CDR3 is CASSALSGLAYEQYF. The CDR3 DNA reads TGTGCCAGCAGCGCCCTGTCAGGGCTAGCCTACGAGCAGTACTTC.

This clone was seen ten or more times. The chain uses TRBV7-9 and TRBJ2-5; the match to TRBD1 covers 8 bases. This CDR3 is built from 16 residues. Trimming cost V 5 bases and J 4 bases; bases outside gene matches: 12. CDR1 and CDR2 (germline): SEHNR, FQNEAQ (reference sequence). The CDR3 nucleotides are TGTGCCAGCAGCGTCCCGACCGGGACAGGCGGAGAGACCCAGTACTTC. Translating gives CASSVPTGTGGETQYF.

This clone was detected many times. The chain is built from TRBV4-1 and TRBJ1-5; perhaps TRBD1 as D (5 bases). Germline-derived CDR1 and CDR2 are MGHRA and YSYEKL. The CDR3 has 14 residues. V dropped 4 bases and J dropped 5 bases, with 12 bases sitting between them. CDR3 DNA sequence: TGCGCCAGCAGCCCTCAGACAGCAGATCAGCCCCAGCATTTT. It translates to CASSPQTADQPQHF.

This clone was seen more than once but under ten times. The chain joins TRBV6-1 to TRBJ1-6; 9 nucleotides match TRBD1. CDR1 MNHNS and CDR2 SASEGT come from the germline V gene. V lost 2 bases to trimming and J lost 10 bases; unmatched junction nucleotides: 6. The CDR3 sequence is 15 residues long. The CDR3 bases are TGTGCCAGCAGTGAAAACAGGGGGCAATTATCACCCCTCCACTTT. Amino acids: CASSENRGQLSPLHF.